This is a list of T cell receptor beta chains from one sample in a study of T-cell memory formation after mild COVID-19. TCRdb analysed the 5' RACE reads with MiXCR anew, one entry per CDR3 protein. The sample records about 470,000 distinct CDR3 sequences, around a sixth being singletons. Material for sequencing was PBMCs or a T cell subset sorted from them (not recorded which). The receptors stem from an adult woman who had mild COVID-19 (a few samples of this study predate the infection). Cell type and time point are not known. The CDR3 runs from the conserved cysteine through the conserved F or W.

V | CDR3
TRBV19 | CASSSPRGDTQYF
TRBV4-1 | CASSHGTLGDNEQFF
TRBV15 | CATSMRLAGGQETQYF
TRBV5-1 | CASSLGLGDRVNEQYF
TRBV6-2/TRBV6-3 | CASRGSSGGSAEQYF
TRBV14 | CASSQQTRGYEQYF
TRBV7-8 | CASSLRTVGEQYF
TRBV6-2/TRBV6-3 | CASSGGMAGSYNEQFF
TRBV3-1 | CASSQGADTGELFF
TRBV24-1 | CATGLTGEYNEQFF
TRBV7-9 | CASSFRSAIYEQYF
TRBV30 | CAWSTGTHSGNTIYF
TRBV12-3/TRBV12-4 | CASRAEGKNIQYF
TRBV6-5 | CASSYGTAGSYEQYF
TRBV11-2 | CASSLEGASNYGYTF
TRBV24-1 | CATSDFGTSGRQYF
TRBV18 | CASSQGLTEAFF
TRBV19 | CASSIPSGGGQEQYF
TRBV6-6 | CASSPQGSGEKLFF
TRBV12-3/TRBV12-4 | CASSLGTGEGGYTF
TRBV25-1 | CASSEFGQNYGYTF
TRBV9 | CASSAPRGALNTEAFF
TRBV25-1 | CASSEGGRTVFTGELFF
TRBV5-4 | CASSAGSGDTEAFF
TRBV7-3 | CASSLSGRQSPLHF
TRBV5-1 | CASSSRQGGIGTEAFF
TRBV29-1 | CSVRGGRYEQYF
TRBV6-6 | CASSYTPREGSPLHF
TRBV5-1 | CASSPQGAAGMNTEAFF
TRBV6-6 | CASSRTVGEKLFF
TRBV30 | CAWSQGQGNQPQHF